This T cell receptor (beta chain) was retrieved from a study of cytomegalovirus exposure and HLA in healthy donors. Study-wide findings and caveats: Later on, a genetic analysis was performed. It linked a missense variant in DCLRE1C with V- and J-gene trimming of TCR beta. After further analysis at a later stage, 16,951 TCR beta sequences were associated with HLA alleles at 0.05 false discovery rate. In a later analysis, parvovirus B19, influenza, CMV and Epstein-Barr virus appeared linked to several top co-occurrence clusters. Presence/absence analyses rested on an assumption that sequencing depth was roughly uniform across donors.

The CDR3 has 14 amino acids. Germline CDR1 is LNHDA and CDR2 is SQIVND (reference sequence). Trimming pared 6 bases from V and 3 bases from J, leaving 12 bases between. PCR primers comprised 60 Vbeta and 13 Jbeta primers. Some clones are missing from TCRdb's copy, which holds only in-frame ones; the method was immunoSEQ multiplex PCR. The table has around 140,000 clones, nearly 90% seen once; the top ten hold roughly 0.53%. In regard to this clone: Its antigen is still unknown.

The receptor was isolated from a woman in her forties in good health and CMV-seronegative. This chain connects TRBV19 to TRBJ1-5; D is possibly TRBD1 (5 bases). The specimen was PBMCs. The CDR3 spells CASSQQVDNQPQHF. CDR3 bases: TGTGCCAGTAGCCAACAGGTAGACAATCAGCCCCAGCATTTT.